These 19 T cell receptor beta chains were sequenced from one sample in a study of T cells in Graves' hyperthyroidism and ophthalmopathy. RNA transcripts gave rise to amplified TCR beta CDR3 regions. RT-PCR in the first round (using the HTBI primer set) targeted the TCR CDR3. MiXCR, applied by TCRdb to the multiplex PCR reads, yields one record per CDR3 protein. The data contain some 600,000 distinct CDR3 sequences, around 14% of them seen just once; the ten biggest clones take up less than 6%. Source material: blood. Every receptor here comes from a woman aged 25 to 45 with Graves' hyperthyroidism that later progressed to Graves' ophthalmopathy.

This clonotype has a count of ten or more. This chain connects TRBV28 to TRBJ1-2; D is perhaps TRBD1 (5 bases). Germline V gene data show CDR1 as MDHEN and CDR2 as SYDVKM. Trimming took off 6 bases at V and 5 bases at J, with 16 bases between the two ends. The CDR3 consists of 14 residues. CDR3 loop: CASSPPLGVYGYTF. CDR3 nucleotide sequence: TGTGCCAGCAGCCCGCCTCTGGGGGTATATGGCTACACCTTC.

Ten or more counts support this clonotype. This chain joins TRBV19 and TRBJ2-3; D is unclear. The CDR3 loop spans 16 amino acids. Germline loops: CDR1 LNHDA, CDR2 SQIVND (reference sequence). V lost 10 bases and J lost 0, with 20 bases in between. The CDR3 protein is CATRSPGGVSTDTQYF. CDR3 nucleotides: TGTGCCACTAGAAGTCCAGGCGGAGTGAGCACAGATACGCAGTATTTT.

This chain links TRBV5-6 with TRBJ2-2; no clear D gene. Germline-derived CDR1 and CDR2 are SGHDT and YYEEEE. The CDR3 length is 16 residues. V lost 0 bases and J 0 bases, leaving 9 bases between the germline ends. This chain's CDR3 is CASSLVSRPNTGELFF. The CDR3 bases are TGTGCCAGCAGCTTGGTCTCTCGGCCGAACACCGGGGAGCTGTTTTTT.

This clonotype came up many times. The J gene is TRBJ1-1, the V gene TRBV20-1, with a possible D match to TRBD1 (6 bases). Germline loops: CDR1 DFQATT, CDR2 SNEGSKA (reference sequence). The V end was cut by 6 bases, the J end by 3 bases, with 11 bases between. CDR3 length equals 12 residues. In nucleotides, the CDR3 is TGCAGTGCCAGTCGGACAGACACTGAAGCTTTCTTT. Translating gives CSASRTDTEAFF.

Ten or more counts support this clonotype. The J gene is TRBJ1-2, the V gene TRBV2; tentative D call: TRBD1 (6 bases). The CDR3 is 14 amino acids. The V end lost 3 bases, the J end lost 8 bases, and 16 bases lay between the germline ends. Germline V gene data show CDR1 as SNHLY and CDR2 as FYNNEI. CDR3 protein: CASSERGYGEGYTF. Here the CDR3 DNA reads TGTGCCAGCAGTGAGAGGGGGTACGGTGAGGGCTACACCTTC.

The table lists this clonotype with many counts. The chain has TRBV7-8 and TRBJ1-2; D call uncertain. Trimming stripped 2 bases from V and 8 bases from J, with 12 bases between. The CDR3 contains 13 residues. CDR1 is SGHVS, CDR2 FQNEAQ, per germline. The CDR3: CASSLTGNGGYTF. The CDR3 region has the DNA TGTGCCAGCAGCTTAACGGGTAACGGAGGCTACACCTTC. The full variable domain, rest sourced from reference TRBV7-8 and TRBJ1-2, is GAGVSQSPRYKVAKRGQDVALRCDPISGHVSLFWYQQALGQGPEFLTYFQNEAQLDKSGLPSDRFFAERPEGSVSTLKIQRTQQEDSAVYLCASSLTGNGGYTFGSGTRLTVV.

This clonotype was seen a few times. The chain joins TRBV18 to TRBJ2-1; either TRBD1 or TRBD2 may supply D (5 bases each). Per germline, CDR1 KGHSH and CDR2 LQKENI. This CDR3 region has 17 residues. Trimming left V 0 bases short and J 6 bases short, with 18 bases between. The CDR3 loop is CASSPPMRRGATNEQFF. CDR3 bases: TGTGCCAGCTCACCACCCATGCGGAGAGGGGCCACCAATGAGCAGTTCTTC.

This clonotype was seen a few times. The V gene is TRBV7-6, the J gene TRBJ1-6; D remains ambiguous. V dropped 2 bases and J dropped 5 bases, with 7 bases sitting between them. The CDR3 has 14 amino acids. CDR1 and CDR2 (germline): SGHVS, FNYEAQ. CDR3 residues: CASSLSSDNSPLHF. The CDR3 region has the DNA TGTGCCAGCAGCTTAAGCAGTGATAATTCACCCCTCCACTTT.

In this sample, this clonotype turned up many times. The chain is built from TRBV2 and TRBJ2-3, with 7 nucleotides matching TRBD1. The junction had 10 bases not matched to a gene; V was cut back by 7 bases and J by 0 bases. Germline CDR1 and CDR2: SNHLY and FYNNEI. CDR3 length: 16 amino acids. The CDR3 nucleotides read TGTGCCAGCACCATCCGGGACAGCGCTAGCACAGATACGCAGTATTTT. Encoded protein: CASTIRDSASTDTQYF.

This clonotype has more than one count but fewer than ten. Here the CDR3 DNA reads TGTGCCAGTAGTATAGACATTACGACAGGCTCCTACGAGCAGTACTTC. Its translation: CASSIDITTGSYEQYF. The V gene is TRBV19, the J gene TRBJ2-7, with a tentative D call TRBD1 (6 bases). This CDR3 has 16 amino acids. Germline lookup yields CDR1 LNHDA and CDR2 SQIVND (reference sequence). V lost 0 bases and J 0 bases, leaving 12 bases between the germline ends.

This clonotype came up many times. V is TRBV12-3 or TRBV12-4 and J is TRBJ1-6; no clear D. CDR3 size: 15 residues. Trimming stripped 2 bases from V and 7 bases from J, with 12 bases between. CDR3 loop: CASSLQDGWNSPLHF. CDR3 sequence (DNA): TGTGCCAGCAGTTTACAGGACGGGTGGAATTCACCCCTCCACTTT.

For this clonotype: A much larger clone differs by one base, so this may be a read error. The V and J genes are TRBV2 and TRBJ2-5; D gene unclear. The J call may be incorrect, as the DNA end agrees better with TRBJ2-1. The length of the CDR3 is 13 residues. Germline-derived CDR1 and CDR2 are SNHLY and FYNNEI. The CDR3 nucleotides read TGTGCCAGCAGTGAAGGAGGCAAAGAGACCCAGTTCTTC. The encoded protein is CASSEGGKETQFF.

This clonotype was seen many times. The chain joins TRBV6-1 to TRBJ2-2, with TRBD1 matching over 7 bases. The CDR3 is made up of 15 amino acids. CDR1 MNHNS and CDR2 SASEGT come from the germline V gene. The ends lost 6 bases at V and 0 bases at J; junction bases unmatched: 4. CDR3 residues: CASRPGQTNTGELFF. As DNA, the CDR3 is TGTGCCAGCAGGCCGGGACAGACGAACACCGGGGAGCTGTTTTTT.

The CDR3 nucleotides read TGTGCCAGCAGTTTCGAACTAGCGCTAGCGAACACCGGGGAGCTGTTTTTT. This codes for CASSFELALANTGELFF. The chain links TRBV6-2 or TRBV6-3 to TRBJ2-2; 7 bases map to TRBD2. The CDR3 is 17 amino acids. CDR1 is MNHEY and CDR2 is SVGEGT in the germline V gene. Trimming at V came to 4 bases and at J to 0 bases, leaving 8 bases not matched to a gene.

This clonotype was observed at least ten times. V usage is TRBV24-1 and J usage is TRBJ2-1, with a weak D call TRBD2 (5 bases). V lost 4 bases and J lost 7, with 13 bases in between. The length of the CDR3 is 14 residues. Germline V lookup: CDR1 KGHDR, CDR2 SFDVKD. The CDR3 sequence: CATSERTAPNEQFF. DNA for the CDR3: TGTGCCACCAGTGAGAGGACTGCCCCGAATGAGCAGTTCTTC.

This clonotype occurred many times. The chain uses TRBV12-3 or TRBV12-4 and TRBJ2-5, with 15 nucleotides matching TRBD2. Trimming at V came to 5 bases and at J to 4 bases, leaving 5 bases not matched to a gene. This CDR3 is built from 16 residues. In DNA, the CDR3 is TGTGCCAGCAGTATGGGACTAGCGGGAGGTATAGAGACCCAGTACTTC. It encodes CASSMGLAGGIETQYF.

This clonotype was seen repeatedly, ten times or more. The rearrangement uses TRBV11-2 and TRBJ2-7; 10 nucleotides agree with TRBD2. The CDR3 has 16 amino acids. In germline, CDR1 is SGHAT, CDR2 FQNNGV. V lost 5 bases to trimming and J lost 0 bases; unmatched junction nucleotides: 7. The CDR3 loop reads CASSRSPSGSSYEQYF. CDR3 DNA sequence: TGTGCCAGCAGCCGAAGCCCTAGCGGGAGCTCCTACGAGCAGTACTTC. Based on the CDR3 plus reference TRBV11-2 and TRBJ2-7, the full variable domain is EAGVAQSPRYKIIEKRQSVAFWCNPISGHATLYWYQQILGQGPKLLIQFQNNGVVDDSQLPKDRFSAERLKGVDSTLKIQPAKLEDSAVYLCASSRSPSGSSYEQYFGPGTRLTVT.

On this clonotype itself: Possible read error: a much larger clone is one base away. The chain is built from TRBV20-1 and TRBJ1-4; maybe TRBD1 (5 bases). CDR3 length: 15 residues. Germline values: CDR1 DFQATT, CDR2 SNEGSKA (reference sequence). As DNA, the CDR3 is TGCATTGCCAGAACCGGGGACGGGGCTAATGAAAAACTGTTTTTT. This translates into CIARTGDGANEKLFF.

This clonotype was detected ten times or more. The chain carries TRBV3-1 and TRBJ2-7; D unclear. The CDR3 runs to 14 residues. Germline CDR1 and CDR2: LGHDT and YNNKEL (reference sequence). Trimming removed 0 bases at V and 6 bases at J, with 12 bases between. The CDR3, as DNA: TGTGCCAGCAGCCAAGACGTCCGGGTCGGCGAGCAGTACTTC. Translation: CASSQDVRVGEQYF.